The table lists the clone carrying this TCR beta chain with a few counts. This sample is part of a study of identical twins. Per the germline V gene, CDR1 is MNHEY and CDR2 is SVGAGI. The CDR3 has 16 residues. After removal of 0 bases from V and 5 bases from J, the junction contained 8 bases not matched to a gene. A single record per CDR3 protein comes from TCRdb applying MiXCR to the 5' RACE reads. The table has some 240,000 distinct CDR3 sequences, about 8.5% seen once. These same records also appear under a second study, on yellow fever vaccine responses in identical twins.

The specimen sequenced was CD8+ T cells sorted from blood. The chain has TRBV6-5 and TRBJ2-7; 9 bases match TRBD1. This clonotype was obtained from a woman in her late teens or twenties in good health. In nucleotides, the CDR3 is TGTGCCAGCAGTTACTCGGGGGACAGGGCATGGAACGAGCAGTACTTC. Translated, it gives CASSYSGDRAWNEQYF.